A single sample is the source of the 21 T cell receptor beta chains below, sequenced in a study of blood T cell repertoires in COVID-19. Assay used: immunoSEQ multiplex PCR; TCRdb lists only in-frame clones, some missing. The table lists about 230,000 clones, roughly 76% of them singletons, with 7.5% in the top ten. Source material: peripheral blood. These receptors were taken from a woman of 80 years or more with COVID-19, enrolled during active disease.

The V gene is TRBV5-8, the J gene TRBJ2-7, with a weak D call TRBD1 (6 bases). Germline V gene lookup returns CDR1 SGHTS and CDR2 YDEGEE. This CDR3 contains 16 residues. V was pared by 0 bases and J by 6 bases, with 19 bases between. CDR3 bases: TGTGCCAGCAGCTTGGTCCACAGGGAATTCTCGCGCGAGCAGTACTTC. This encodes CASSLVHREFSREQYF.

This chain uses TRBV4-1 with TRBJ2-7; 10 bases map to TRBD2. From germline, CDR1 is MGHRA and CDR2 YSYEKL. This CDR3 comprises 19 residues. V shed 4 bases, J shed 1 base, and the junction held 16 bases outside the gene matches. Here the CDR3 reads CASSPSGTSDPTKSYEQYF. CDR3 nucleotide sequence: TGCGCCAGCAGCCCAAGCGGGACTAGCGACCCAACGAAGTCCTACGAGCAGTACTTC.

This clone appeared a few times. V usage is TRBV28 and J usage is TRBJ1-6, with 9 bases fitting TRBD1. The length of the CDR3 is 15 residues. V lost 6 bases and J lost 7; bases outside the gene matches: 7. The germline gives CDR1 MDHEN, CDR2 SYDVKM. The CDR3 loop is CASRKPGTGNSPLHF. CDR3 nucleotide sequence: TGTGCCAGCAGAAAACCCGGGACAGGGAATTCACCCCTCCACTTT.

The chain carries TRBV11-2 and TRBJ1-4; possible D gene TRBD1, 6 bases. The CDR3 has 15 amino acids. The V end lost 4 bases, the J end lost 11 bases, and 20 bases lay between the germline ends. The germline CDR1 and CDR2 sequences are SGHAT and FQNNGV. The CDR3 nucleotides are TGTGCCAGCAGCTCCCGGGTCATAGGGGGGGGGAAACTGTTTTTT. Protein sequence: CASSSRVIGGGKLFF.

The V call is TRBV27, the J call TRBJ2-2, with 7 nucleotides matching TRBD1. CDR1 is MNHEY, CDR2 SMNVEV, per germline (reference sequence). The CDR3 is 16 amino acids. J was trimmed by 5 bases and V by 4 bases; bases with no gene match: 10. The CDR3 spells CASSSQQTGETGELFF. The CDR3 DNA sequence: TGTGCCAGCAGTTCGCAACAAACAGGGGAAACCGGGGAGCTGTTTTTT.

The chain employs TRBV13 and TRBJ2-1; D is undetermined. The CDR3 length is 12 residues. Germline CDR1 PRHDT, CDR2 FYEKMQ (reference sequence). Trimming pared 2 bases from V and 9 bases from J, leaving 8 bases between. CDR3 protein: CASSLQNFEQFF. DNA of the CDR3: TGTGCCAGCAGCTTACAGAATTTTGAGCAGTTCTTC.

The rearrangement uses TRBV15 and TRBJ2-1; 13 bases agree with TRBD2. The V gene's germline CDR1 is LNHNV and CDR2 YYDKDF (reference sequence). This CDR3 is built from 16 residues. V lost 3 bases, J lost 7 bases, and 6 bases stayed unmatched. CDR3 coding DNA: TGTGCCACCAGCAGCCGTTTACTAGCGGGAGGGAATGAGCAGTTCTTC. This sequence encodes CATSSRLLAGGNEQFF.

The rearrangement links TRBV9 to TRBJ2-6; D call uncertain. The CDR3 has 17 amino acids. Germline lookup yields CDR1 SGDLS and CDR2 YYNGEE. Trimming took off 0 bases at V and 0 bases at J, with 10 bases between the two ends. The DNA for the CDR3 is TGTGCCAGCAGCGTAGAAACGGGTAGCTCTGGGGCCAACGTCCTGACTTTC. This sequence encodes CASSVETGSSGANVLTF.

V and J are TRBV3-1 (or the pseudogene TRBV3-2) and TRBJ2-6; possible D gene TRBD1, 6 bases. Per germline, CDR1 LGHDT and CDR2 YNNKEL (reference sequence). This CDR3 region has 17 residues. The V gene lost 7 bases and the J gene lost 0 bases, with 16 bases spanning the gap. The CDR3 spells CASTYRVGGSGANVLTF. CDR3 DNA: TGTGCCAGCACCTACAGGGTTGGGGGCTCTGGGGCCAACGTCCTGACTTTC.

The rearrangement uses TRBV30 and TRBJ1-1; 8 bases agree with TRBD1. The CDR3 runs 15 residues. CDR1 and CDR2 from the germline V gene are GTSNPN and SVGIG (reference sequence). V shed 4 bases, J shed 0 bases, and the junction held 7 bases outside the gene matches. The CDR3 DNA reads as TGTGCCTGGACAAGACAGGGGCCCATGAACACTGAAGCTTTCTTT. Translation gives CAWTRQGPMNTEAFF.

The chain employs TRBV5-1 and TRBJ1-1; D ambiguous. CDR3 length: 16 residues. Trimming removed 4 bases from V and 5 bases from J, with 21 bases in between. CDR1 is SGHRS, CDR2 YFSETQ, per germline. The CDR3 region has the DNA TGCGCCAGCAGCCTGGGAGGTGTGTCGAAATATACTGAAGCTTTCTTT. This sequence encodes CASSLGGVSKYTEAFF.

The chain combines TRBV7-2 with TRBJ1-4; D might be TRBD1 (6 bases). With 6 bases removed from V and 8 bases from J, the gap between germline ends came to 19 bases. Germline CDR1 is SGHTA and CDR2 is FQGNSA. The CDR3 is made up of 15 amino acids. The CDR3 is CASRGWEQGREKLFF. CDR3 nucleotide sequence: TGTGCCAGCAGAGGATGGGAACAGGGAAGAGAAAAACTGTTTTTT.

J is TRBJ2-3 and V is TRBV7-2, with 8 positions matching TRBD2. Germline trimming cut 1 base from V and 7 bases from J; bases unmatched to any gene: 10. CDR1 and CDR2 from the germline V gene are SGHTA and FQGNSA. CDR3 length: 16 residues. The CDR3 DNA reads TGTGCCAGCAGCTTAGGGCTAGCGGGCCGTTTATATACGCAGTATTTT. Amino acid sequence: CASSLGLAGRLYTQYF. The full variable domain, completed using reference TRBV7-2 and TRBJ2-3, is GAGVSQSPSNKVTEKGKDVELRCDPISGHTALYWYRQSLGQGLEFLIYFQGNSAPDKSGLPSDRFSAERTGGSVSTLTIQRTQQEDSAVYLCASSLGLAGRLYTQYFGPGTRLTVL.

The rearrangement links TRBV18 to TRBJ2-5; D is possibly TRBD1 (6 bases). This CDR3 spans 16 amino acids. V was trimmed by 3 bases and J by 1 base, leaving 15 bases between them. Germline CDR1 reads KGHSH; CDR2 reads LQKENI. CDR3 loop: CASSPRTGLGQETQYF. CDR3 DNA: TGTGCCAGCTCACCGCGTACAGGGCTTGGCCAAGAGACCCAGTACTTC.

CDR3 in amino acids: CASSLPGQEVTDTQYF. For the CDR3, the DNA is TGTGCCAGCAGTCTACCGGGACAGGAGGTGACAGATACGCAGTATTTT. V gene TRBV28 combines with J gene TRBJ2-3, with 8 bases lining up with TRBD1. The ends lost 5 bases at V and 3 bases at J; junction bases unmatched: 10. The V gene's germline CDR1 is MDHEN and CDR2 SYDVKM. The CDR3 length is 16 residues.

This sequence joins TRBV3-1 (or the pseudogene TRBV3-2) and TRBJ2-7; possibly TRBD2 for D (5 bases). The CDR3 runs to 14 residues. V dropped 0 bases and J dropped 3 bases, with 9 bases sitting between them. From germline, CDR1 is LGHDT and CDR2 YNNKEL (reference sequence). CDR3 bases: TGTGCCAGCAGCCAAGACCGGGGTGTCTACGAGCAGTACTTC. Amino acids: CASSQDRGVYEQYF.

The chain employs TRBV30 and TRBJ1-6, with D maybe TRBD1 (5 bases). Per germline, CDR1 GTSNPN and CDR2 SVGIG (reference sequence). Deletions cut 4 bases from V and 7 bases from J, with 14 bases between. This CDR3 spans 14 amino acids. CDR3 residues: CAWKWGVLNSPLHF. CDR3 sequence (DNA): TGTGCCTGGAAATGGGGGGTTCTCAATTCACCCCTCCACTTT.

The CDR3 sequence is CASSLNGETQYF. In DNA, the CDR3 is TGTGCCAGCAGCTTAAACGGAGAGACGCAGTATTTT. The chain joins TRBV7-3 to TRBJ2-3, with no clear D. The CDR3 totals 12 residues. Germline lookup yields CDR1 SGHTA and CDR2 FQGTGA. V was shortened by 1 base and J by 9 bases, with 8 bases between the two germline ends.

The V and J genes are TRBV12-5 and TRBJ2-1; possibly TRBD2 for D (6 bases). There are 18 residues in the CDR3. V was pared by 2 bases and J by 2 bases, with 19 bases between. In germline, CDR1 is LGHNT, CDR2 FRNRAP. Here the CDR3 DNA reads TGTGCTAGTGGTTTGCATAGCCGGGGGATACACCCCTACAATGAGCAGTTCTTC. Amino acid sequence: CASGLHSRGIHPYNEQFF.

CDR3 DNA sequence: TGCGCCAGCAGTTGGACTAGCGGGAAGGTGGGAGAGACCCAGTACTTC. Translation gives CASSWTSGKVGETQYF. This rearrangement joins TRBV5-1 to TRBJ2-5, with 12 bases that match TRBD2. This CDR3 has 16 amino acids. The germline CDR1 and CDR2 sequences are SGHRS and YFSETQ. Trimming at V came to 5 bases and at J to 4 bases, leaving 9 bases not matched to a gene.

This sequence joins TRBV2 and TRBJ1-3; D might be TRBD1 (5 bases). The germline CDR1 and CDR2 sequences are SNHLY and FYNNEI. V lost 6 bases to trimming and J lost 3 bases, with 6 bases between them. The length of the CDR3 is 12 residues. DNA of the CDR3: TGTGCCAGCAGGGGGGGTGGAAACACCATATATTTT. It encodes CASRGGGNTIYF.